The entry below describes one T cell receptor (beta chain). Its antigen is not identified. These data are taken from a study of cytomegalovirus exposure and HLA in healthy donors. Profiling relied on immunoSEQ multiplex PCR, and the TCRdb table lists in-frame clones only, not all of them. The sample holds 120,000 or so clones; roughly 89% are singletons and the top ten take around 1.9%. The CDR3 loop spans 15 amino acids. From germline, CDR1 is SNHLY and CDR2 FYNNEI. V lost 6 bases and J lost 4, with 18 bases in between. Study results and limitations: As confirmed in vitro, a few CMV-associated chains were specific for CMV antigens.

The clonotype originates from a woman under 30 in good health and CMV-seronegative. The chain links TRBV2 to TRBJ2-5, with a tentative D call TRBD1 (5 bases). Sequenced input: PBMCs. The CDR3 nucleotides are TGTGCCAGCAGCGGACACTTGGTAGGATCAGAGACCCAGTACTTC. It translates to CASSGHLVGSETQYF.